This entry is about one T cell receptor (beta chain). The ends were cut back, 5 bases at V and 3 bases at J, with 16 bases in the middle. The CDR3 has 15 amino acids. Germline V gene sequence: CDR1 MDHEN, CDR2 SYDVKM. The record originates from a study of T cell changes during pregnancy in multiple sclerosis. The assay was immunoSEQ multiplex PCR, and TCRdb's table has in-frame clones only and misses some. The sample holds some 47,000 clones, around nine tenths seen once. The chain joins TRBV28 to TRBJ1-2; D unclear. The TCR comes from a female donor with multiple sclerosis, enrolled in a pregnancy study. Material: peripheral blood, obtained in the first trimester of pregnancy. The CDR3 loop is CASSPGVGRHYGYTF. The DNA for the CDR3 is TGTGCCAGCAGTCCCGGGGTTGGCAGACACTATGGCTACACCTTC.